The source of this T cell receptor beta chain is a study of T-cell reconstitution after alpha-beta-depleted transplantation in children (dated by TCRdb to the mid-2010s). General notes on the study: Using TCR repertoire profiling, the study quantitatively followed how T-cell immune reconstitution unfolded in children after TCRalphabeta/CD19-depleted allogeneic hematopoietic cell transplantation.

As regards this clonotype: Its antigen is currently not known. Per-base quality was not reported, and no clone a single base away is much larger than it.

Libraries were prepared through PCR. The sequencing machine was an Illumina HiSeq 2500. To normalize quantification of the TCRbeta repertoire, the TCR libraries were built with molecular barcoding that relied on unique molecular identifiers. TCRdb reprocessed the public reads (quality trimming at Q25 with fastp, clone calling with MiXCR) and kept in-frame beta chains. Each entry merges the rows of one CDR3 protein and shows their most common DNA and genes. A total of 450,000 to 500,000 distinct CDR3 sequences appear in this sample, around an eighth of them only once. The top ten constitute about 6% of the sample. This receptor was identified in a human donor who donated a stem cell graft to a child with combined immunodeficiency. The sample consisted of PBMCs from the stem cell graft donor, taken from the stem cell graft.

The CDR3 sequence is CASSPQRALETQYF. The DNA sequence is TGTGCCAGCAGCCCCCAGAGGGCCTTAGAGACCCAGTACTTC. The sequence links TRBV6-1 to TRBJ2-5; 5 matching bases give a weak D call of TRBD2. The CDR3 numbers 14 residues from cysteine through phenylalanine. Of all the DNA, just the CDR3 is kept, 42 bases in frame from base 1. Relative to germline, V is 6 bases shorter and J is 4 bases shorter, with 15 bases between their ends. Looking up the germline V gene yields CDR1 MNHNS and CDR2 SASEGT.